This T cell receptor beta chain was sequenced for a study of shared clonotypes between healthy human individuals. Germline V lookup: CDR1 MDHEN, CDR2 SYDVKM. The CDR3 is made up of 14 amino acids. Trimming shortened V by 5 bases and J by 4 bases, and 11 bases separated the two germline ends. The study enrolled healthy HIV-negative adults without recent acute infections or vaccinations as donors. The method was immunoSEQ multiplex PCR; TCRdb's version includes in-frame clones alone and lacks a portion of them. The sample lists 800,000 to 1,200,000 clones, about 80% occurring once. The chain recombines TRBV28 with TRBJ2-2; possibly TRBD1 or TRBD2 for D (5 bases each). The receptor comes from a young man in good health. Some clones in this sample may be carry-over from other donors' samples. Sequenced: memory CD4+ T cells from PBMCs. The subset denotes: CD45RA-negative fraction. CDR3: CASSAGTFTGELFF. The CDR3 bases are TGTGCCAGCAGTGCCGGGACCTTCACCGGGGAGCTGTTTTTT. The full variable domain, rest sourced from reference TRBV28 and TRBJ2-2, is DVKVTQSSRYLVKRTGEKVFLECVQDMDHENMFWYRQDPGLGLRLIYFSYDVKMKEKGDIPEGYSVSREKKERFSLILESASTNQTSMYLCASSAGTFTGELFFGEGSRLTVL.